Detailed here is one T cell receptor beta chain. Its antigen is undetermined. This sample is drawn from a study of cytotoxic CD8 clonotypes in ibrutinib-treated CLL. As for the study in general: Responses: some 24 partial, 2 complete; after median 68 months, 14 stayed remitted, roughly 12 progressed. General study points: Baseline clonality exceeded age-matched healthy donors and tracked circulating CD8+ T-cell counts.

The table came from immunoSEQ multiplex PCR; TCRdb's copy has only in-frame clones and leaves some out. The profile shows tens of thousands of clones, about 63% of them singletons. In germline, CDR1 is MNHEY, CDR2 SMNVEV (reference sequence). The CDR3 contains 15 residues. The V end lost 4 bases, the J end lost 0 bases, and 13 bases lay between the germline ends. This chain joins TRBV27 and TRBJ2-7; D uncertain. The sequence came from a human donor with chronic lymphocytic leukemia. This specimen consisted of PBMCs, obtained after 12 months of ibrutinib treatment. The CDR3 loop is CASSSQPRSSYEQYF. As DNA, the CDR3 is TGTGCCAGCAGTTCCCAACCCCGTAGCTCCTACGAGCAGTACTTC.